The rows below give T cell receptor beta chains drawn from one sample of a study of cytomegalovirus exposure and HLA in healthy donors. Assay: immunoSEQ multiplex PCR; the TCRdb copy retains only in-frame clones and omits some. The sample contains about 69,000 clones, around 68% of which appear only once. Sequencing was performed on PBMCs. Source of these receptors: a woman in her twenties or thirties in good health and CMV-seronegative. CDR3s include the opening cysteine and the closing phenylalanine or tryptophan. Fields, in order: CDR3 protein, CDR3 DNA, clone size, D gene, V gene, J gene. The D gene is left open where the match is weak. Rows may omit the clone size; those that give it use once, few, many or a size class.

cdr3_aa: CASSLADSKTRGYTF
cdr3_nt: TGTGCCAGCAGCTTGGCGGACAGCAAGACAAGGGGCTACACCTTC
clone_size: -
d_call: -
v_call: TRBV5-6
j_call: TRBJ1-2

cdr3_aa: CASSSGQGRYEQYF
cdr3_nt: TGCGCCAGCAGCTCTGGACAGGGCAGGTACGAGCAGTACTTC
clone_size: few
d_call: TRBD1
v_call: TRBV5-1
j_call: TRBJ2-7

cdr3_aa: CATRKGAITGYEQYF
cdr3_nt: TGTGCCACCCGAAAGGGGGCTATAACAGGGTACGAGCAGTACTTC
clone_size: -
d_call: TRBD1
v_call: TRBV19
j_call: TRBJ2-7

cdr3_aa: CASSIPPGIQPQHF
cdr3_nt: TGTGCCAGTAGTATCCCACCAGGGATTCAGCCCCAGCATTTT
clone_size: -
d_call: -
v_call: TRBV19
j_call: TRBJ1-5

cdr3_aa: CASSSGTSLSRRETQYF
cdr3_nt: TGTGCCAGCAGCTCCGGCACTAGCCTCTCGAGGCGGGAGACCCAGTACTTC
clone_size: few
d_call: -
v_call: TRBV5-8
j_call: TRBJ2-5

cdr3_aa: CASSPDSDSEAFF
cdr3_nt: TGTGCCAGCAGCCCTGACTCGGACAGTGAAGCTTTCTTT
clone_size: -
d_call: -
v_call: TRBV7-2
j_call: TRBJ1-1

cdr3_aa: CASREGGASNQPQHF
cdr3_nt: TGTGCCAGCAGGGAAGGGGGCGCTAGCAATCAGCCCCAGCATTTT
clone_size: -
d_call: TRBD1
v_call: TRBV27
j_call: TRBJ1-5

cdr3_aa: CATAGAIRYQETQYF
cdr3_nt: TGTGCCACGGCGGGGGCCATAAGATACCAAGAGACCCAGTACTTC
clone_size: -
d_call: -
v_call: TRBV28
j_call: TRBJ2-5

cdr3_aa: CASSEVIPGQGRYEQYF
cdr3_nt: TGTGCCAGCAGTGAAGTAATTCCGGGACAGGGTCGCTACGAGCAGTACTTC
clone_size: few
d_call: TRBD1
v_call: TRBV2
j_call: TRBJ2-7

cdr3_aa: CASSPGLAGETQYF
cdr3_nt: TGTGCCAGCAGCCCGGGACTAGCGGGGGAGACCCAGTACTTC
clone_size: -
d_call: TRBD2
v_call: TRBV9
j_call: TRBJ2-5

cdr3_aa: CATTRRGKFDTEAFF
cdr3_nt: TGTGCCACGACCAGGAGGGGTAAGTTCGACACTGAAGCTTTCTTT
clone_size: once
d_call: -
v_call: TRBV6-5
j_call: TRBJ1-1

cdr3_aa: CASSPQARGSTDTQYF
cdr3_nt: TGCGCCAGCAGCCCCCAAGCGCGGGGGAGCACAGATACGCAGTATTTT
clone_size: -
d_call: TRBD2
v_call: TRBV5-1
j_call: TRBJ2-3

cdr3_aa: CASSLVGTGETQYF
cdr3_nt: TGTGCCAGCAGCTTGGTCGGTACAGGGGAGACCCAGTACTTC
clone_size: -
d_call: -
v_call: TRBV5-4
j_call: TRBJ2-5

cdr3_aa: CSVSGGASETQYF
cdr3_nt: TGCAGCGTTTCCGGGGGGGCATCCGAGACCCAGTACTTC
clone_size: once
d_call: TRBD2
v_call: TRBV29-1
j_call: TRBJ2-5

cdr3_aa: CASTTAGGESTDTQYF
cdr3_nt: TGTGCCAGCACCACGGCGGGGGGCGAGTCCACAGATACGCAGTATTTT
clone_size: -
d_call: TRBD2
v_call: TRBV27
j_call: TRBJ2-3

cdr3_aa: CASSANRVGYTF
cdr3_nt: TGTGCCAGCAGTGCCAACAGGGTAGGCTACACCTTC
clone_size: few
d_call: -
v_call: TRBV2
j_call: TRBJ1-2

cdr3_aa: CAWSSGGGKSYGYTF
cdr3_nt: TGTGCCTGGTCTTCGGGGGGGGGAAAGAGCTATGGCTACACCTTC
clone_size: -
d_call: -
v_call: TRBV30
j_call: TRBJ1-2

cdr3_aa: CASSPPVSETQYF
cdr3_nt: TGTGCCAGCTCACCCCCGGTTAGCGAGACCCAGTACTTC
clone_size: -
d_call: -
v_call: TRBV18
j_call: TRBJ2-5

cdr3_aa: CASRGTEHTEAFF
cdr3_nt: TGTGCCAGCAGGGGGACAGAGCACACTGAAGCTTTCTTT
clone_size: -
d_call: TRBD1
v_call: TRBV28
j_call: TRBJ1-1

cdr3_aa: CASSQVVSEAFF
cdr3_nt: TGCGCCAGCAGCCAAGTGGTCAGTGAAGCTTTCTTT
clone_size: -
d_call: -
v_call: TRBV4-1
j_call: TRBJ1-1

cdr3_aa: CASSAPGQGSDTQYF
cdr3_nt: TGTGCCAGCAGTGCGCCGGGACAGGGTTCAGATACGCAGTATTTT
clone_size: -
d_call: TRBD1
v_call: TRBV27
j_call: TRBJ2-3

cdr3_aa: CASSQEGTQYF
cdr3_nt: TGCGCCAGCAGCCAGGAGGGTACGCAGTATTTT
clone_size: -
d_call: -
v_call: TRBV5-1
j_call: TRBJ2-3

cdr3_aa: CASSPRSWSASGDLNEQYF
cdr3_nt: TGTGCCAGCTCACCGAGATCCTGGTCGGCTAGCGGGGATTTGAACGAGCAGTACTTC
clone_size: -
d_call: TRBD2
v_call: TRBV18
j_call: TRBJ2-7

cdr3_aa: CASSQGVRASPLHF
cdr3_nt: TGTGCCAGCAGTCAAGGCGTCAGGGCCTCACCCCTCCACTTT
clone_size: -
d_call: -
v_call: TRBV2
j_call: TRBJ1-6

cdr3_aa: CASSLQGNTDTQYF
cdr3_nt: TGCGCCAGCAGCTTGCAGGGGAACACAGATACGCAGTATTTT
clone_size: -
d_call: -
v_call: TRBV5-1
j_call: TRBJ2-3

cdr3_aa: CASSDGGETDTQYF
cdr3_nt: TGTGCCAGCAGTGACGGGGGGGAAACAGATACGCAGTATTTT
clone_size: -
d_call: TRBD2
v_call: TRBV6-4
j_call: TRBJ2-3

cdr3_aa: CASSSFYRGEIYEQYF
cdr3_nt: TGTGCCAGCAGCTCGTTTTACAGGGGGGAGATCTACGAGCAGTACTTC
clone_size: -
d_call: TRBD1
v_call: TRBV7-9
j_call: TRBJ2-7

cdr3_aa: CASRPRRDISGQPQHF
cdr3_nt: TGTGCCAGCAGACCTCGCAGGGACATTTCTGGGCAGCCCCAGCATTTT
clone_size: few
d_call: -
v_call: TRBV6-6
j_call: TRBJ1-5

cdr3_aa: CASSGEGGFSNQPQHF
cdr3_nt: TGTGCCAGCAGTGGTGAAGGAGGATTTAGCAATCAGCCCCAGCATTTT
clone_size: -
d_call: -
v_call: TRBV2
j_call: TRBJ1-5

cdr3_aa: CASSVEDRINQPQHF
cdr3_nt: TGTGCCAGCAGCGTAGAGGACAGAATCAATCAGCCCCAGCATTTT
clone_size: -
d_call: -
v_call: TRBV9
j_call: TRBJ1-5

cdr3_aa: CATSRDPGRNGYEQYF
cdr3_nt: TGTGCCACCAGCAGAGATCCGGGTCGCAATGGGTACGAGCAGTACTTC
clone_size: few
d_call: -
v_call: TRBV15
j_call: TRBJ2-7

cdr3_aa: CASSRLTRDRGNEQFF
cdr3_nt: TGCGCCAGCAGCAGACTAACTAGGGACAGGGGCAATGAGCAGTTCTTC
clone_size: -
d_call: TRBD1
v_call: TRBV5-1
j_call: TRBJ2-1

cdr3_aa: CASGPRPVPRREETQYF
cdr3_nt: TGTGCTAGTGGTCCCCGACCGGTTCCTCGGAGGGAAGAGACCCAGTACTTC
clone_size: -
d_call: -
v_call: TRBV12-5
j_call: TRBJ2-5

cdr3_aa: CASSHRRQGVEQYF
cdr3_nt: TGTGCCAGTAGTCATAGGCGGCAGGGGGTCGAGCAGTACTTC
clone_size: -
d_call: TRBD1
v_call: TRBV19
j_call: TRBJ2-7